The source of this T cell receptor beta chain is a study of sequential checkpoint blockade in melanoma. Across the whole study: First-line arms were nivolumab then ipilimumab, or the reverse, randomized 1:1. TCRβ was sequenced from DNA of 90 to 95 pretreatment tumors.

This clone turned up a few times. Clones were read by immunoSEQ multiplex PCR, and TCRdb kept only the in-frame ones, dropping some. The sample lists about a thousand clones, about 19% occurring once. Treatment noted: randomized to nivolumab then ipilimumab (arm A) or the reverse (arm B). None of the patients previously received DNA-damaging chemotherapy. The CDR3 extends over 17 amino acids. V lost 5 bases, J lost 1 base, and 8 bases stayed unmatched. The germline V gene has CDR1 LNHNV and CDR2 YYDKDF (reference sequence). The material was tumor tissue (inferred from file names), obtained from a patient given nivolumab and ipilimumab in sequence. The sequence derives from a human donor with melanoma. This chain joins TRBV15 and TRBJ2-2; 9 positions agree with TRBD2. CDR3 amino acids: CATSPGGSGRNTGELFF. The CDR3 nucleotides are TGTGCCACCAGCCCTGGGGGTAGCGGGAGGAACACCGGGGAGCTGTTTTTT.